Listed below are T cell receptor beta chains from one sample, sequenced in a study of blood T cell repertoires in COVID-19. Libraries were prepared by immunoSEQ multiplex PCR; TCRdb keeps only in-frame clonotypes and omits some of them. The table includes more than 50,000 clones, roughly 68% detected once. Sequencing used peripheral blood. The receptors originated from a woman older than 75 with acute or convalescent COVID-19. CDR3s include the opening cysteine and the closing phenylalanine or tryptophan. The D gene is left open where the match is weak. The size entry is marked missing in some rows and otherwise reads once, few, many or a size class.

abundance | j_gene | v_gene | d_gene | CDR3aa | CDR3nt
. | TRBJ2-1 | TRBV5-1 | TRBD2 | CASSAGTSGNEQFF | TGCGCCAGCAGCGCGGGGACTAGCGGCAATGAGCAGTTCTTC
. | TRBJ2-6 | TRBV3-1/TRBV3-2 | . | CASSPTSSGANVLTF | TGTGCCAGCAGCCCAACTAGCTCTGGGGCCAACGTCCTGACTTTC
. | TRBJ2-2 | TRBV27 | TRBD2 | CASSPSGTRKNTGELFF | TGTGCCAGCAGCCCTAGCGGGACGCGTAAAAACACCGGGGAGCTGTTTTTT
. | TRBJ1-2 | TRBV9 | TRBD1 | CASSVAGTGVDGYTF | TGTGCCAGCAGCGTCGCCGGGACAGGGGTTGATGGCTACACCTTC
. | TRBJ1-1 | TRBV18 | . | CASSLEEGTEAFF | TGTGCCAGCTCACTCGAGGAGGGGACTGAAGCTTTCTTT
. | TRBJ2-3 | TRBV30 | TRBD2 | CAWMPSGGPPTQYF | TGTGCCTGGATGCCTAGCGGGGGACCTCCAACGCAGTATTTT
. | TRBJ2-1 | TRBV29-1 | TRBD2 | CSVELAGVNEQFF | TGCAGCGTTGAACTAGCGGGAGTTAATGAGCAGTTCTTC
. | TRBJ2-2 | TRBV18 | . | CASSPRPGYTGELFF | TGTGCCAGCTCACCACGCCCGGGATATACCGGGGAGCTGTTTTTT
few | TRBJ1-5 | TRBV7-6 | . | CASSLDRVQPQHF | TGTGCCAGCAGCTTAGACAGGGTTCAGCCCCAGCATTTT
once | TRBJ1-1 | TRBV25-1 | . | CASSASQGNTEAFF | TGTGCCAGCAGCGCGTCCCAGGGAAACACTGAAGCTTTCTTT
few | TRBJ1-4 | TRBV15 | TRBD1 | CATRTGVNEKLFF | TGTGCCACCAGGACAGGGGTAAATGAAAAACTGTTTTTT
. | TRBJ1-2 | TRBV10-2 | . | CASSESTRVGYTF | TGCGCCAGCAGTGAGTCTACCAGGGTTGGCTACACCTTC
. | TRBJ2-5 | TRBV9 | . | CASSETGAAGVGKTQYF | TGTGCCAGCAGCGAGACAGGGGCCGCGGGAGTAGGGAAGACCCAGTACTTC
. | TRBJ2-7 | TRBV7-2 | TRBD2 | CASKRDSQPSYEQYF | TGTGCCAGCAAGCGGGACTCCCAACCCTCCTACGAGCAGTACTTC
. | TRBJ1-3 | TRBV6-1 | . | CASSEARWEAGNTIYF | TGTGCCAGCAGTGAAGCGAGGTGGGAGGCTGGAAACACCATATATTTT
. | TRBJ2-7 | TRBV9 | TRBD2 | CASSAEGLAAPYEQYF | TGTGCCAGCAGCGCCGAGGGACTAGCGGCCCCCTACGAGCAGTACTTC
. | TRBJ2-1 | TRBV7-7 | TRBD2 | CASSPGLAGGNEQFF | TGTGCCAGCAGCCCCGGACTAGCGGGAGGTAATGAGCAGTTCTTC
few | TRBJ1-2 | TRBV28 | . | CASSADTVLGGYTF | TGTGCCAGCAGTGCTGACACAGTTCTTGGTGGCTACACCTTC
. | TRBJ1-4 | TRBV3-1/TRBV3-2 | . | CASSSQGCEKLFF | TGTGCCAGCAGCTCTCAGGGGTGTGAAAAACTGTTTTTT
. | TRBJ1-3 | TRBV3-1/TRBV3-2 | . | CASRNQGSGNTIYF | TGTGCCAGCAGGAACCAGGGCTCTGGAAACACCATATATTTT
. | TRBJ1-1 | TRBV20-1 | TRBD1 | CSASLGTARNTEAFF | TGCAGTGCTAGTCTGGGGACAGCCCGGAACACTGAAGCTTTCTTT
. | TRBJ2-7 | TRBV19 | . | CASSLRTGEQYF | TGTGCCAGTAGTCTAAGAACAGGAGAGCAGTACTTC
. | TRBJ1-3 | TRBV11-3 | . | CASSLGGRRNTIYF | TGTGCCAGCAGCTTAGGGGGGCGAAGAAACACCATATATTTT
few | TRBJ1-1 | TRBV19 | . | CASSVRGTEAFF | TGTGCCAGTAGTGTTAGAGGCACTGAAGCTTTCTTT